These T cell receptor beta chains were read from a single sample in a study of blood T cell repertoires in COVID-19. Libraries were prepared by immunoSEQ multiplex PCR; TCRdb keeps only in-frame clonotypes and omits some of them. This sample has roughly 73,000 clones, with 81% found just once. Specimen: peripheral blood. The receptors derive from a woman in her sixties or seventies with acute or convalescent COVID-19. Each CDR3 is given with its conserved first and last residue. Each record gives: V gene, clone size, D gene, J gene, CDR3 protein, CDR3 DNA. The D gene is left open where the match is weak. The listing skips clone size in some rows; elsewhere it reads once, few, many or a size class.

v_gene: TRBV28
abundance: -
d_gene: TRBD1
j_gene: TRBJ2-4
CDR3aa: CASSLNRQGIDLRAKNIQYF
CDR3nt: TGTGCCAGCAGTTTGAACCGACAGGGAATTGATTTGCGGGCCAAAAACATTCAGTACTTC

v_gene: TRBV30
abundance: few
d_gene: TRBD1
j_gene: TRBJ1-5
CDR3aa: CAWDAGGYQPQHF
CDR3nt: TGTGCCTGGGACGCAGGGGGTTATCAGCCCCAGCATTTT

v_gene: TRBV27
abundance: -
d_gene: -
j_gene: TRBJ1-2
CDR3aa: CASSPTGYGYTF
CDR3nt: TGTGCCAGCAGCCCGACAGGCTATGGCTACACCTTC

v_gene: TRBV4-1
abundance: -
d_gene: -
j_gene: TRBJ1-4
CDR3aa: CASSQEGTSNEKLFF
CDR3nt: TGCGCCAGCAGCCAAGAGGGGACATCGAATGAAAAACTGTTTTTT

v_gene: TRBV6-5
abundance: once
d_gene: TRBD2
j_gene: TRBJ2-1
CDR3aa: CASSSPSGTNNEQFF
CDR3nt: TGTGCCAGCAGTTCCCCTAGCGGTACAAACAATGAGCAGTTCTTC

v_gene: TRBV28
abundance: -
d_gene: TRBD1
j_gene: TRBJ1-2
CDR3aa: CASSFQDRGGYGYTF
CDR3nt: TGTGCCAGCAGTTTCCAGGACAGGGGAGGATATGGCTACACCTTC

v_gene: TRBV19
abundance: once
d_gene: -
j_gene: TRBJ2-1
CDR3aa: CASSTVRVYNEQFF
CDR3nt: TGTGCCAGTAGTACTGTTCGTGTCTACAATGAGCAGTTCTTC

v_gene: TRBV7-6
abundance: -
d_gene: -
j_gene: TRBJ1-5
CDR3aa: CASSPRHNQPQHF
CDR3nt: TGTGCCAGCAGCCCCCGACACAATCAGCCCCAGCATTTT

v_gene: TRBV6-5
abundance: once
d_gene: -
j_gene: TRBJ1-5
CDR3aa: CASSRQGLGNQPQHF
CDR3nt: TGTGCCAGCAGCCGGCAGGGACTGGGAAATCAGCCCCAGCATTTT

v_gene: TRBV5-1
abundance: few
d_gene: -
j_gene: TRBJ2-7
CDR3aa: CASSVGTIYEQYF
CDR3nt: TGCGCCAGCAGTGTAGGAACTATCTACGAGCAGTACTTC

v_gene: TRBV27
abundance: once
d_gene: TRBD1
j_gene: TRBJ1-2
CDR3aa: CASSTGAGGYTF
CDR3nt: TGTGCCAGCAGTACAGGGGCGGGAGGCTACACCTTC

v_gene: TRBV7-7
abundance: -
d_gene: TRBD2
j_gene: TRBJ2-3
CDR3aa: CASSLVATSGSRQYF
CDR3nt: TGTGCTAGCAGCTTAGTGGCGACTAGCGGGAGTAGGCAGTATTTT

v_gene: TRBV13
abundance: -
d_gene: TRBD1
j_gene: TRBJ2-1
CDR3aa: CASSLKGQGSYNEQFF
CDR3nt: TGTGCCAGCAGCTTAAAGGGACAGGGCTCCTACAATGAGCAGTTCTTC

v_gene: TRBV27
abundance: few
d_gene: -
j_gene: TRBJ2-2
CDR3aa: CASSLGRNREMNTGELFF
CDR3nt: TGTGCCAGCAGTTTAGGAAGAAACAGGGAGATGAACACCGGGGAGCTGTTTTTT

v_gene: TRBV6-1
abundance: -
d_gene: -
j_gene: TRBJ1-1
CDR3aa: CASSEPGRNTEAFF
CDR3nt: TGTGCCAGCAGTGAGCCGGGTAGGAACACTGAAGCTTTCTTT

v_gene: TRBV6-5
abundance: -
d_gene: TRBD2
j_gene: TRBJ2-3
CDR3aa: CASSLLAGDPDTQYF
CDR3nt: TGTGCCAGCAGTCTACTAGCGGGAGACCCAGATACGCAGTATTTT

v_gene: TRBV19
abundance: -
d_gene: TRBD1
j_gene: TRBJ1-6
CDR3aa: CASSHNRQGRISPLHF
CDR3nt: TGTGCCAGTAGTCATAATCGACAGGGAAGGATTTCACCCCTCCACTTT

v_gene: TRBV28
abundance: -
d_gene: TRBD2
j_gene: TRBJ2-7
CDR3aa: CASSLIAGVEQYF
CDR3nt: TGTGCCAGCAGTTTAATAGCGGGAGTCGAGCAGTACTTC